These 21 T cell receptor beta chains were all obtained from the same sample, sequenced in a study of tumour-infiltrating T cells in Burkitt lymphoma. Measured with immunoSEQ multiplex PCR; TCRdb has only the in-frame clones, and not every one. Of about 2,800 clones detected, roughly 77% appear once; the ten largest clones hold 13%. The sample comprised tumor tissue. The receptors here all came from a human donor with diffuse large B-cell lymphoma.

J is TRBJ1-1 and V is TRBV4-2, with TRBD1 matching 7 bases. CDR1 and CDR2 from the germline V gene are LGHNA and YNFKEQ. The CDR3 totals 16 residues. The ends lost 1 base at V and 1 base at J; junction bases unmatched: 6. CDR3: CASSQGQGVENTEAFF. The CDR3 coding sequence is TGTGCCAGCAGCCAAGGTCAGGGGGTAGAGAACACTGAAGCTTTCTTT.

This chain connects TRBV7-8 to TRBJ2-7, with D possibly matching TRBD2 (6 bases). The CDR3 runs to 15 residues. CDR1 and CDR2 from the germline V gene are SGHVS and FQNEAQ. V was cut by 0 bases and J by 2 bases, with 11 bases left in between. CDR3 bases: TGTGCCAGCAGCTTAGCGGGCGGGATCGCCTACGAGCAGTACTTC. Amino acid sequence: CASSLAGGIAYEQYF.

This chain connects TRBV7-7 to TRBJ2-5; D perhaps matches TRBD2 (7 bases). This CDR3 is built from 15 residues. Germline-derived CDR1 and CDR2 are SSHAT and FNYEAQ (reference sequence). V lost 3 bases, J lost 4 bases, and 15 bases lay in between. The CDR3 spells CASSLGGRGVETQYF. As DNA, the CDR3 is TGTGCCAGCAGCTTGGGGGGGCGGGGTGTAGAGACCCAGTACTTC.

This clone was counted between two and nine times. This sequence joins TRBV2 and TRBJ2-2; the D is unclear. The germline gives CDR1 SNHLY, CDR2 FYNNEI. The length of the CDR3 is 12 residues. V lost 8 bases and J lost 4, with 8 bases in between. The DNA for the CDR3 is TGTGCCAGCGCCAGAAGCACCGGGGAGCTGTTTTTT. It translates to CASARSTGELFF.

This chain links TRBV30 with TRBJ1-2; 8 nucleotides match TRBD1. Germline V gives CDR1 GTSNPN, CDR2 SVGIG (reference sequence). V was clipped by 4 bases and J by 2 bases; unmatched bases: 3. CDR3 size: 13 residues. CDR3 in DNA: TGTGCCTGGAACTACAGGGGGAACTATGGCTACACCTTC. Its protein product is CAWNYRGNYGYTF.

This chain joins TRBV19 and TRBJ2-3; the D is unclear. Germline assignment: CDR1 LNHDA and CDR2 SQIVND (reference sequence). The CDR3 totals 14 residues. The V end lost 7 bases, the J end lost 1 base, and 12 bases lay between the germline ends. In DNA form, the CDR3 reads TGTGCCAGTACCCCCCGAGTCCGCACAGATACGCAGTATTTT. It translates to CASTPRVRTDTQYF. The full variable domain, completed using reference TRBV19 and TRBJ2-3, is DGGITQSPKYLFRKEGQNVTLSCEQNLNHDAMYWYRQDPGQGLRLIYYSQIVNDFQKGDIAEGYSVSREKKESFPLTVTSAQKNPTAFYLCASTPRVRTDTQYFGPGTRLTVL.

The chain carries TRBV9 and TRBJ2-3; 13 bases align to TRBD2. CDR1 is SGDLS, CDR2 YYNGEE, per germline. The CDR3 is made up of 18 amino acids. V dropped 0 bases and J dropped 0; count of bases not matched to a gene: 4. The CDR3: CASSVVTSGGPSTDTQYF. CDR3 bases: TGTGCCAGCAGCGTAGTGACTAGCGGGGGGCCCAGCACAGATACGCAGTATTTT. Full variable domain (rest looked up from reference TRBV9 and TRBJ2-3): DSGVTQTPKHLITATGQRVTLRCSPRSGDLSVYWYQQSLDQGLQFLIQYYNGEERAKGNILERFSAQQFPDLHSELNLSSLELGDSALYFCASSVVTSGGPSTDTQYFGPGTRLTVL.

The chain employs TRBV7-2 and TRBJ2-1, with 10 bases matching TRBD2. The CDR3 loop spans 17 amino acids. The V gene's germline CDR1 is SGHTA and CDR2 FQGNSA. The junction had 9 bases not matched to a gene; V was cut back by 2 bases and J by 5 bases. CDR3 sequence reads: CASSLFPSGSRDNEQFF. CDR3 sequence (DNA): TGTGCCAGCAGCTTATTCCCTAGCGGGAGTCGGGACAATGAGCAGTTCTTC.

This chain joins TRBV10-1 and TRBJ1-2; D is perhaps TRBD1 (5 bases). V lost 4 bases to trimming and J lost 5 bases, with 17 bases between them. CDR3 length: 15 residues. Germline CDR1 reads WNHNN; CDR2 reads SYGVQD (reference sequence). The CDR3 protein is CASSGEKRGLYGYTF. The CDR3 DNA reads TGCGCCAGCAGTGGGGAGAAAAGGGGACTTTATGGCTACACCTTC.

The chain carries TRBV25-1 and TRBJ2-3; D is tentatively TRBD1 or TRBD2 (5 bases each). This CDR3 spans 15 amino acids. V was clipped by 2 bases and J by 4 bases, with 13 bases between them. Per the germline V gene, CDR1 is MGHDK and CDR2 is SYGVNS. CDR3: CASSEQYGAADTQYF. In DNA, the CDR3 is TGTGCCAGCAGTGAACAATACGGGGCGGCAGATACGCAGTATTTT.

The chain couples TRBV7-2 to TRBJ2-1; D is perhaps TRBD2 (5 bases). CDR1 is SGHTA, CDR2 FQGNSA, per germline. V was shortened by 3 bases and J by 4 bases, with 13 bases between the two germline ends. CDR3 length: 15 amino acids. CDR3 sequence reads: CASSFGSGRYNEQFF. The CDR3 bases are TGTGCCAGCAGCTTCGGCTCTGGGAGATACAATGAGCAGTTCTTC.

The V gene is TRBV19, the J gene TRBJ1-6; D uncertain. This CDR3 has 13 amino acids. V was pared by 5 bases and J by 9 bases, with 11 bases between. The germline V gene has CDR1 LNHDA and CDR2 SQIVND (reference sequence). The CDR3 spells CASSSFVSSPLHF. The DNA of the CDR3 is TGTGCCAGTAGTTCGTTCGTCAGTTCACCCCTCCACTTT.

The V gene is TRBV7-2, the J gene TRBJ1-3; D is possibly TRBD1 (6 bases). This CDR3 comprises 16 residues. V was clipped by 3 bases and J by 5 bases, with 17 bases between them. Germline V gene data show CDR1 as SGHTA and CDR2 as FQGNSA. In DNA, the CDR3 is TGTGCCAGCAGCTTTTTTGGGGGCCTTAGGAGAAACACCATATATTTT. Its protein is CASSFFGGLRRNTIYF.

The V call is TRBV27, the J call TRBJ1-2, with D possibly matching TRBD1 (5 bases). The CDR3 is made up of 14 amino acids. Trimming left V 5 bases short and J 2 bases short, with 12 bases between. Per germline, CDR1 MNHEY and CDR2 SMNVEV (reference sequence). CDR3 in DNA: TGTGCCAGCAGTGACTGGGGGGAAAACTATGGCTACACCTTC. Residues: CASSDWGENYGYTF.

This sequence joins TRBV6-6 and TRBJ2-7; TRBD1 might be the D (6 bases). Germline CDR1 and CDR2: MNHNY and SVGAGI (reference sequence). V was trimmed by 7 bases and J by 4 bases, leaving 11 bases between them. The CDR3 contains 12 residues. CDR3 loop: CASTHREYEQYF. The CDR3 DNA reads as TGTGCCAGCACACACAGGGAGTACGAGCAGTACTTC.

The table lists this clone with a count of one. The chain recombines TRBV19 with TRBJ1-2; 7 nucleotides align to TRBD1. This CDR3 has 15 residues. V trimming: 6 bases; J trimming: 4 bases; junction bases outside the gene matches: 11. Germline V lookup: CDR1 LNHDA, CDR2 SQIVND (reference sequence). The CDR3 here is CASSPGGRGFYGYTF. The CDR3 DNA sequence: TGTGCCAGTAGCCCCGGGGGCAGGGGGTTCTATGGCTACACCTTC.

The rearrangement joins TRBV7-3 to TRBJ2-5, with D tentatively TRBD2 (7 bases). Per germline, CDR1 SGHTA and CDR2 FQGTGA. The CDR3 extends over 15 amino acids. Trimming took 5 bases from V and 5 from J, leaving 18 bases between them. In nucleotides, the CDR3 is TGTGCCAGCAGCCGCGGGGGCAGCTTGCGGGAGACCCAGTACTTC. Translating gives CASSRGGSLRETQYF.

This sequence joins TRBV7-2 and TRBJ1-6, with 8 positions matching TRBD1. CDR3 length: 14 amino acids. Germline CDR1 SGHTA, CDR2 FQGNSA. V lost 3 bases and J lost 7; bases outside the gene matches: 2. The CDR3 nucleotides are TGTGCCAGCAGCTTGGGACAGGTCAATTCACCCCTCCACTTT. It yields the protein CASSLGQVNSPLHF.

The chain uses TRBV2 and TRBJ2-7; D not certain. Germline V lookup: CDR1 SNHLY, CDR2 FYNNEI. V lost 3 bases and J lost 6, with 15 bases in between. The CDR3 is 14 residues long. CDR3 coding DNA: TGTGCCAGCAGTGACTGGAAGTTTGGTTTCGAGCAGTACTTC. It codes for CASSDWKFGFEQYF.

The sample holds a few counts of this clone. The chain combines TRBV6-1 with TRBJ2-1; maybe TRBD1 (5 bases). The V gene's germline CDR1 is MNHNS and CDR2 SASEGT. This CDR3 has 12 residues. Trimming removed 5 bases from V and 14 bases from J, with 16 bases in between. CDR3 in DNA: TGTGCCAGCAGTACAAGCACAGGTATCAAGTTCTTC. Protein sequence: CASSTSTGIKFF.

This chain links TRBV7-8 with TRBJ1-1; 8 bases fit TRBD1. The J segment lost 1 base and the V segment lost 5 bases, leaving 12 bases of the junction unmatched. CDR1 SGHVS and CDR2 FQNEAQ come from the germline V gene. The CDR3 length is 17 residues. CDR3 sequence: CASSPTQVTGGNTEAFF. The CDR3, as DNA: TGTGCCAGCAGCCCCACACAAGTAACAGGGGGGAACACTGAAGCTTTCTTT.